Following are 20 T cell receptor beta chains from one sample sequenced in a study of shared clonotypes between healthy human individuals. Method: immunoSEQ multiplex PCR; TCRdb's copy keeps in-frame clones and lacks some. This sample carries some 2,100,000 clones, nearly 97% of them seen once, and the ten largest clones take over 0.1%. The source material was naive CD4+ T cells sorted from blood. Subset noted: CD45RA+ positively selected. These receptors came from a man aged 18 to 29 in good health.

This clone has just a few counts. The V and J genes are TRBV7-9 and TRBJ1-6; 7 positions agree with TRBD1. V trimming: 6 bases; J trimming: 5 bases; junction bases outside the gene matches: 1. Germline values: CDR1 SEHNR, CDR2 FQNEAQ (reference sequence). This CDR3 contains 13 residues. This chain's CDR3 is CASRQGDNSPLHF. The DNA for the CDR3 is TGTGCCAGCAGGCAGGGGGATAATTCACCCCTCCACTTT.

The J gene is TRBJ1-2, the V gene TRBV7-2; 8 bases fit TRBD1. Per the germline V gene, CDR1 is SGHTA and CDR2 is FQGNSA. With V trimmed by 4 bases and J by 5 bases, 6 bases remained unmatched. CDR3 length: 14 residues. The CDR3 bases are TGTGCCAGCAGCTCGGGACAGGTCCCGTATGGCTACACCTTC. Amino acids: CASSSGQVPYGYTF.

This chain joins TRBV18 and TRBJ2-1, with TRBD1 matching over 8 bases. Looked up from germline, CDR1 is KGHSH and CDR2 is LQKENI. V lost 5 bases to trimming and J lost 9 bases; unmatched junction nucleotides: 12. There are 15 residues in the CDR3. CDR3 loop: CASSFGQGLKVEQFF. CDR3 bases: TGTGCCAGCTCATTCGGACAGGGTCTAAAGGTTGAGCAGTTCTTC.

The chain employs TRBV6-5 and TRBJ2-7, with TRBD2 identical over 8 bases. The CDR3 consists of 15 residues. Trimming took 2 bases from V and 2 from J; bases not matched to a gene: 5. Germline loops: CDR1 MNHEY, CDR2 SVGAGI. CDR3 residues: CASSYRGGQAYEQYF. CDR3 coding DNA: TGTGCCAGCAGTTACCGGGGGGGGCAGGCCTACGAGCAGTACTTC.

The CDR3 DNA is TGTGCCAGCAGCTTAATGAGCAATCAGCCCCAGCATTTT. Its protein is CASSLMSNQPQHF. The chain uses TRBV7-9 and TRBJ1-5; D is unclear. The CDR3 is 13 residues long. Germline lookup yields CDR1 SEHNR and CDR2 FQNEAQ (reference sequence). The V end was cut by 2 bases, the J end by 1 base, with 3 bases between.

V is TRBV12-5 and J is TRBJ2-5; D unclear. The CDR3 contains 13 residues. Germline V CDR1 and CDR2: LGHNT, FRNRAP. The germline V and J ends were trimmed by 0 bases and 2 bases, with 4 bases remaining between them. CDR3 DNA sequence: TGTGCTAGTGGTTTGGTGGGGCAAGAGACCCAGTACTTC. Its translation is CASGLVGQETQYF.

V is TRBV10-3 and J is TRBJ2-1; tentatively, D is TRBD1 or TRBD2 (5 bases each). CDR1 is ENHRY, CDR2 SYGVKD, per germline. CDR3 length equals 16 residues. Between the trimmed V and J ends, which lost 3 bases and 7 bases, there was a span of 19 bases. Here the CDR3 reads CAISEHWDQKGNEQFF. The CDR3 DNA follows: TGTGCCATCAGTGAACATTGGGACCAAAAAGGAAATGAGCAGTTCTTC.

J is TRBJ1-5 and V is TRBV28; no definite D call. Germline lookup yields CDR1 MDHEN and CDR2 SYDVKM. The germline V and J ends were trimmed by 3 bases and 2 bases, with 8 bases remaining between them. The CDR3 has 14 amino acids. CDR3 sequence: CASSFVLGNQPQHF. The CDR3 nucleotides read TGTGCCAGCAGTTTTGTTCTCGGCAATCAGCCCCAGCATTTT.

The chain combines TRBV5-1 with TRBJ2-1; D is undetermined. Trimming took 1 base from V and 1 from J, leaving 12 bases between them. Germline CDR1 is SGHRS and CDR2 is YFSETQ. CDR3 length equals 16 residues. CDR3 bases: TGCGCCAGCAGCTTGAATTTAGGCTTGTCCTACAATGAGCAGTTCTTC. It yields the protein CASSLNLGLSYNEQFF.

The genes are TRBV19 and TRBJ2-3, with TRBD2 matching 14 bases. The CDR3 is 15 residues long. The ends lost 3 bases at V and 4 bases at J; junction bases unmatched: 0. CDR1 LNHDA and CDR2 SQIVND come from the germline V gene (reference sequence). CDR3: CASSMTSGGADTQYF. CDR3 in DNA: TGTGCCAGTAGTATGACTAGCGGGGGGGCAGATACGCAGTATTTT.

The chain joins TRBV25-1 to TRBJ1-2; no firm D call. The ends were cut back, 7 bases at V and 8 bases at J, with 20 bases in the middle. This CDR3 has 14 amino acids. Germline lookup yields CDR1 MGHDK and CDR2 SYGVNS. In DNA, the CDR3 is TGTGCCAGCATCCCCCCTGGTGGGGTTGGAGGCTACACCTTC. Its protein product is CASIPPGGVGGYTF.

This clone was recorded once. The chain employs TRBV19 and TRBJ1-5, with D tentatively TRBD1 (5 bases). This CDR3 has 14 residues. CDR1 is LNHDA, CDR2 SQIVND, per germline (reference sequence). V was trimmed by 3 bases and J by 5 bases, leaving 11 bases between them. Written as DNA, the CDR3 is TGTGCCAGTAGTATTGGGGGAATGGATCAGCCCCAGCATTTT. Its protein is CASSIGGMDQPQHF. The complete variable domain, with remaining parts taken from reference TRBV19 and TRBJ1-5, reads DGGITQSPKYLFRKEGQNVTLSCEQNLNHDAMYWYRQDPGQGLRLIYYSQIVNDFQKGDIAEGYSVSREKKESFPLTVTSAQKNPTAFYLCASSIGGMDQPQHFGDGTRLSIL.

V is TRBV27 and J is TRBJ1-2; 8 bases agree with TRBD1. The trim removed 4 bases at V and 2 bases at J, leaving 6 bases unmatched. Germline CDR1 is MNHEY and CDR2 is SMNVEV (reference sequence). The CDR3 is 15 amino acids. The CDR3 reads CASSSAGQGNYGYTF. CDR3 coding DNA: TGTGCCAGCAGTTCAGCAGGACAGGGCAACTATGGCTACACCTTC.

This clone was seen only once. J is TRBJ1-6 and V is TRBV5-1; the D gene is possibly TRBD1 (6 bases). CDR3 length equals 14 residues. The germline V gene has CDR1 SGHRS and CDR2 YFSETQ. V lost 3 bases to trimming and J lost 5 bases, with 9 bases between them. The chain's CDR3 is CASSWGDNNSPLHF. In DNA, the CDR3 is TGCGCCAGCAGCTGGGGGGACAATAATTCACCCCTCCACTTT.

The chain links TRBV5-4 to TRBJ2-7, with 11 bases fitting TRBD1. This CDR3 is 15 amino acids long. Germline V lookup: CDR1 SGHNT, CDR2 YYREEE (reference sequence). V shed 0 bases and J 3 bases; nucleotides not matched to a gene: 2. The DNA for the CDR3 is TGTGCCAGCAGCTTGGGGGACAGGGGGTTCTACGAGCAGTACTTC. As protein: CASSLGDRGFYEQYF. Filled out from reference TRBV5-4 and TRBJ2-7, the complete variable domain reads ETGVTQSPTHLIKTRGQQVTLRCSSQSGHNTVSWYQQALGQGPQFIFQYYREEENGRGNFPPRFSGLQFPNYSSELNVNALELDDSALYLCASSLGDRGFYEQYFGPGTRLTVT.

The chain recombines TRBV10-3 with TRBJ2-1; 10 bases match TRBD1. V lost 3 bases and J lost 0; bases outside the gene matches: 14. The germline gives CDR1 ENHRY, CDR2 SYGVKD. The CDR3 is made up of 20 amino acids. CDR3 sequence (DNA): TGTGCCATCAGTGATTCCCCGGGACAGGGGCTACCAAGCTCCTACAATGAGCAGTTCTTC. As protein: CAISDSPGQGLPSSYNEQFF.

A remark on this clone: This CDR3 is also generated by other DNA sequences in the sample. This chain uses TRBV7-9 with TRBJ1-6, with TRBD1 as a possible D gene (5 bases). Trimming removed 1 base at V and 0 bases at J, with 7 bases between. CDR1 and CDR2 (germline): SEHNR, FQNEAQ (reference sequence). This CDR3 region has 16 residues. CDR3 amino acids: CASSLGGSSYNSPLHF. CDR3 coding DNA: TGTGCCAGCAGCTTAGGGGGGAGCTCCTATAATTCACCCCTCCACTTT.

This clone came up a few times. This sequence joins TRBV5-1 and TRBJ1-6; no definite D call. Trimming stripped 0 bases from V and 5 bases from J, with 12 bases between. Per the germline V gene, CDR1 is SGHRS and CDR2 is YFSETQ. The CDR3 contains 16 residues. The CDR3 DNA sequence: TGCGCCAGCAGCTTGGAGGGTCGGACGAATAATTCACCCCTCCACTTT. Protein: CASSLEGRTNNSPLHF.

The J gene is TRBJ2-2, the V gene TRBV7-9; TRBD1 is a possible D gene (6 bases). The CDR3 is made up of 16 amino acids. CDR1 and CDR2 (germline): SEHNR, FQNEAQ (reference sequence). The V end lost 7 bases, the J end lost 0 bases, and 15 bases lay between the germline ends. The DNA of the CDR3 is TGTGCCAGCATCTGGGACATCACAACGAACACCGGGGAGCTGTTTTTT. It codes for CASIWDITTNTGELFF.

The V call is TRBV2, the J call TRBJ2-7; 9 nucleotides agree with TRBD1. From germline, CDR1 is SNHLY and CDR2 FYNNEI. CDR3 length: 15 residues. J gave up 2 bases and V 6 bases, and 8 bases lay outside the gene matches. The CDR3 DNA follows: TGTGCCAGCAGATTGGGACAGGGAGCCGCCTACGAGCAGTACTTC. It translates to CASRLGQGAAYEQYF. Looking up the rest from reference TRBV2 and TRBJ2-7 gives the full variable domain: EPEVTQTPSHQVTQMGQEVILRCVPISNHLYFYWYRQILGQKVEFLVSFYNNEISEKSEIFDDQFSVERPDGSNFTLKIRSTKLEDSAMYFCASRLGQGAAYEQYFGPGTRLTVT.